This T cell receptor beta chain came from a study of blood T cell repertoires in COVID-19. For the study at large: PBMCs, B-cell-depleted T cells, or T cells provided the cDNA or gDNA that made up the material.

CDR3 length: 13 residues. Germline assignment: CDR1 SGHAT and CDR2 FQNNGV. Trimming removed 3 bases from V and 2 bases from J, with 8 bases in between. Per the original methods: Estimates of nucleated cell counts were drawn from the amplification of reference gene primers. TCRdb's table, derived via immunoSEQ multiplex PCR, lists solely in-frame clones and lacks some. Clone size and the V and J calls come from that table; the DNA yielded D and trimming. The table records 230,000 or so clones, 75% to 85% of them present only once. The TCR sequence derives from a middle-aged man who had recovered from COVID-19. This sequence joins TRBV11-2 and TRBJ2-7; D remains ambiguous. The specimen sequenced was peripheral blood. DNA of the CDR3: TGTGCCAGCAGCTTTACGGTCACCTACGAGCAGTACTTC. This translates into CASSFTVTYEQYF.